This TCR beta chain was sequenced for a study of blood T cell repertoires in COVID-19. Study-level background: There were acute and convalescent COVID-19 samples, and they came from the United States, Italy and Spain.

Clones were sequenced by immunoSEQ multiplex PCR, and TCRdb holds only the in-frame ones, with some missing. The table includes some 65,000 clones, 90% to 95% detected once. Germline-derived CDR1 and CDR2 are MNHEY and SMNVEV (reference sequence). The V gene end was trimmed by 7 bases and the J gene end by 9 bases; junction bases not matched to a gene: 10. The CDR3 has 15 residues. The V gene is TRBV27, the J gene TRBJ1-6, with TRBD1 matching over 9 bases. Sequenced input: peripheral blood. The source is a man aged 70 or older with active COVID-19. In nucleotides, the CDR3 is TGTGCCAGCACCCTAAGTCGACAGGGGGGTTCACCCCTCCACTTT. This gives the protein CASTLSRQGGSPLHF.